These 8 T cell receptor beta chains came from one sample sequenced in a study of T-cell memory formation after mild COVID-19. One entry per CDR3 protein results from TCRdb running MiXCR on the 5' RACE reads. The data show a few hundred thousand distinct CDR3 sequences, about a sixth seen once. Material for sequencing was PBMCs or a T cell subset sorted from them (not recorded which). The receptors originated from a man between 18 and 35 years old who had mild COVID-19 (a few samples of this study predate the infection). Cell type and time point are not known.

This clonotype came up many times. The rearrangement joins TRBV7-2 to TRBJ2-7, with TRBD1 identical over 9 bases. Germline V lookup: CDR1 SGHTA, CDR2 FQGNSA. The ends lost 1 base at V and 5 bases at J; junction bases unmatched: 6. The CDR3 is 15 amino acids. The CDR3 region is CASSLVGDRADEQYF. The CDR3 coding sequence is TGTGCCAGCAGCTTAGTTGGGGACAGGGCAGACGAGCAGTACTTC.

V is TRBV9 and J is TRBJ2-3, with D uncertain. Germline-derived CDR1 and CDR2 are SGDLS and YYNGEE. This CDR3 comprises 13 residues. With 0 bases removed from V and 10 bases from J, the gap between germline ends came to 12 bases. CDR3 coding DNA: TGTGCCAGCAGCGTAGGAGTAGGGTTTGCGCAGTATTTT. Translating gives CASSVGVGFAQYF.

The chain has TRBV27 and TRBJ2-6; maybe TRBD2 (7 bases). The CDR3 consists of 16 residues. The V gene lost 6 bases and the J gene lost 4 bases, with 16 bases spanning the gap. Germline V gene sequence: CDR1 MNHEY, CDR2 SMNVEV (reference sequence). In DNA, the CDR3 is TGTGCCAGCAGGAGGGGGGGCCCCTCCGGGGCCAACGTCCTGACTTTC. It specifies CASRRGGPSGANVLTF.

The genes are TRBV30 and TRBJ2-5, with TRBD2 identical over 14 bases. The CDR3 sequence is 15 residues long. Germline V gene sequence: CDR1 GTSNPN, CDR2 SVGIG (reference sequence). V shed 5 bases and J 4 bases; nucleotides not matched to a gene: 6. CDR3 in DNA: TGTGCCTGGGCGACCGGGACTAGCGGGGGAGAGACCCAGTACTTC. This encodes CAWATGTSGGETQYF.

The CDR3 here is CASSFGQHEKLFF. The CDR3 bases are TGTGCCAGCAGCTTCGGACAGCATGAAAAACTGTTTTTT. The rearrangement uses TRBV5-6 and TRBJ1-4, with D possibly being TRBD1 (6 bases). The CDR3 length is 13 residues. V lost 2 bases and J 6 bases, leaving 8 bases between the germline ends. Per germline, CDR1 SGHDT and CDR2 YYEEEE.

The V call is TRBV6-2 or TRBV6-3, the J call TRBJ2-7; tentative D call: TRBD1 (5 bases). V lost 2 bases to trimming and J lost 7 bases, with 21 bases between them. This CDR3 has 16 amino acids. Germline loops: CDR1 MNHEY, CDR2 SVGEGT. DNA for the CDR3: TGTGCCAGCAGTTACGAAAGGGGCAAGCTCGATCGGGAGCAGTACTTC. It yields the protein CASSYERGKLDREQYF.

This chain connects TRBV27 to TRBJ2-7, with TRBD1 matching over 8 bases. The trim removed 7 bases at V and 5 bases at J, leaving 13 bases unmatched. Germline V gene data show CDR1 as MNHEY and CDR2 as SMNVEV (reference sequence). This CDR3 has 15 amino acids. The CDR3 reads CASTIGTGGVNEQYF. The CDR3 bases are TGTGCCAGCACTATAGGGACAGGCGGCGTGAACGAGCAGTACTTC.

This clonotype has just a few counts. The V call is TRBV13, the J call TRBJ2-7; 8 nucleotides align to TRBD1. The V segment lost 5 bases and the J segment 7 bases; nucleotides outside the gene matches: 4. The CDR3 contains 12 residues. Germline lookup yields CDR1 PRHDT and CDR2 FYEKMQ (reference sequence). CDR3 DNA sequence: TGTGCCAGCAGCATCAGGGGGCTGGAGCAGTACTTC. Protein sequence: CASSIRGLEQYF.